One sample yielded the 12 T cell receptor beta chains listed below, sequenced in a study of OX40 agonist ivuxolimab in advanced cancers. Assay used: immunoSEQ multiplex PCR; TCRdb lists only in-frame clones, some missing. Of 48,000 or so clones in the sample, approximately 84% were seen once. The sequencing here drew on CD4+ or CD8+ T cells sorted from blood, taken in a trial of the OX40 agonist ivuxolimab. Receptor source: an adult with an advanced solid tumor such as melanoma, head and neck, liver or kidney cancer.

This clone was seen a few times. Other DNA sequences from this sample encode an identical CDR3 as well. The rearrangement joins TRBV5-1 to TRBJ2-1, with TRBD1 as a possible D gene (5 bases). CDR1 SGHRS and CDR2 YFSETQ come from the germline V gene. The CDR3 runs 16 residues. Trimming stripped 0 bases from V and 8 bases from J, with 18 bases between. CDR3 sequence: CASSLAPGSMGDEQFF. The CDR3 coding sequence is TGCGCCAGCAGCTTGGCACCAGGGTCGATGGGCGATGAGCAGTTCTTC.

The V and J genes are TRBV5-4 and TRBJ2-2; TRBD2 matches at 8 bases. This CDR3 spans 18 amino acids. Germline values: CDR1 SGHNT, CDR2 YYREEE (reference sequence). Trimming cost V 1 base and J 1 base; bases outside gene matches: 9. The CDR3 nucleotides are TGTGCCAGCAGCTTGCCAACTAGCGGAGCCGGGAACACCGGGGAGCTGTTTTTT. This gives the protein CASSLPTSGAGNTGELFF.

The CDR3 is CASSPGQGTNYGYTF. In nucleotides, the CDR3 is TGTGCCAGCTCCCCGGGACAGGGGACTAACTATGGCTACACCTTC. The J gene is TRBJ1-2, the V gene TRBV18, with 10 bases that match TRBD1. This CDR3 comprises 15 residues. Germline V CDR1 and CDR2: KGHSH, LQKENI. Trimming cost V 6 bases and J 0 bases; bases outside gene matches: 4.

This sequence joins TRBV2 and TRBJ2-5, with TRBD1 identical over 8 bases. Per germline, CDR1 SNHLY and CDR2 FYNNEI. The CDR3 runs to 14 residues. V gave up 0 bases and J gave up 5 bases; unmatched junction bases: 2. CDR3 coding DNA: TGTGCCAGCAGTGAAGCGACAGGGGTGGAGACCCAGTACTTC. Its protein product is CASSEATGVETQYF. Variable domain in full (rest from reference TRBV2 and TRBJ2-5): EPEVTQTPSHQVTQMGQEVILRCVPISNHLYFYWYRQILGQKVEFLVSFYNNEISEKSEIFDDQFSVERPDGSNFTLKIRSTKLEDSAMYFCASSEATGVETQYFGPGTRLLVL.

This clone appeared once. This chain joins TRBV9 and TRBJ1-4; 9 nucleotides agree with TRBD1. The CDR3 length is 15 residues. J lost 5 bases, V lost 4 bases, and 6 bases had no gene match. The germline CDR1 and CDR2 sequences are SGDLS and YYNGEE. In DNA, the CDR3 is TGTGCCAGCAGCCCGGGGACAGGGTACAATGAAAAACTGTTTTTT. Translated, it gives CASSPGTGYNEKLFF.

The table lists this clone with a count of one. This rearrangement joins TRBV10-3 to TRBJ2-1, with unresolved D. Trimming pared 0 bases from V and 7 bases from J, leaving 13 bases between. The CDR3 runs 15 residues. Germline CDR1 is ENHRY and CDR2 is SYGVKD. The CDR3 coding sequence is TGTGCCATCAGTGAGTCAGGATCGGCTGGAAATGAGCAGTTCTTC. Protein: CAISESGSAGNEQFF.

The chain is built from TRBV5-5 and TRBJ2-7, with 10 bases lining up with TRBD1. Germline lookup yields CDR1 SGHKS and CDR2 YYEKEE (reference sequence). J was trimmed by 5 bases and V by 3 bases; bases with no gene match: 8. The CDR3 consists of 15 residues. The CDR3 protein is CASSYTGTGENEQYF. The DNA for the CDR3 is TGTGCCAGCAGCTACACCGGGACAGGGGAGAACGAGCAGTACTTC.

The chain employs TRBV7-9 and TRBJ2-5; 7 nucleotides align to TRBD1. V dropped 5 bases and J dropped 2; count of bases not matched to a gene: 5. CDR3 length: 14 residues. CDR1 is SEHNR and CDR2 is FQNEAQ in the germline V gene (reference sequence). As DNA, the CDR3 is TGTGCCAGCAGCCACCGGGACAGACAAGAGACCCAGTACTTC. Translation: CASSHRDRQETQYF.

The chain uses TRBV2 and TRBJ1-2; 7 bases are shared with TRBD1. CDR3 size: 16 residues. Per germline, CDR1 SNHLY and CDR2 FYNNEI. V lost 8 bases and J lost 0; bases outside the gene matches: 12. As DNA, the CDR3 is TGTGCCAGCGCCCGACAGGGTTTGGGGGCTAACTATGGCTACACCTTC. Its protein product is CASARQGLGANYGYTF.

V gene TRBV27 combines with J gene TRBJ2-7; 14 bases fit TRBD2. Germline CDR1 and CDR2: MNHEY and SMNVEV (reference sequence). Trimming at V came to 2 bases and at J to 6 bases, leaving 9 bases not matched to a gene. This CDR3 has 17 amino acids. CDR3 DNA: TGTGCCAGCAGTTTACTGGCACCGGGACTAGCGGGAGTCGAGCAGTACTTC. Amino acid sequence: CASSLLAPGLAGVEQYF.

The V gene is TRBV30, the J gene TRBJ1-6; D may be TRBD1 (5 bases). The germline V and J ends were trimmed by 7 bases and 9 bases, with 16 bases remaining between them. Per germline, CDR1 GTSNPN and CDR2 SVGIG (reference sequence). The CDR3 consists of 13 residues. The CDR3 coding sequence is TGTGCCTATGAGCCAGGTGGGGGTTCACCCCTCCACTTT. Its translation: CAYEPGGGSPLHF. The full variable domain, rest sourced from reference TRBV30 and TRBJ1-6, is SQTIHQWPATLVQPVGSPLSLECTVEGTSNPNLYWYRQAAGRGLQLLFYSVGIGQISSEVPQNLSASRPQDRQFILSSKKLLLSDSGFYLCAYEPGGGSPLHFGNGTRLTVT.

The V gene is TRBV18, the J gene TRBJ1-1; a possible D gene is TRBD1 (5 bases). The CDR3 has 12 amino acids. Germline CDR1 KGHSH, CDR2 LQKENI. Trimming pared 3 bases from V and 8 bases from J, leaving 10 bases between. The CDR3 sequence: CASSPEGAEAFF. For the CDR3, the DNA is TGTGCCAGCTCACCTGAAGGGGCCGAAGCTTTCTTT.